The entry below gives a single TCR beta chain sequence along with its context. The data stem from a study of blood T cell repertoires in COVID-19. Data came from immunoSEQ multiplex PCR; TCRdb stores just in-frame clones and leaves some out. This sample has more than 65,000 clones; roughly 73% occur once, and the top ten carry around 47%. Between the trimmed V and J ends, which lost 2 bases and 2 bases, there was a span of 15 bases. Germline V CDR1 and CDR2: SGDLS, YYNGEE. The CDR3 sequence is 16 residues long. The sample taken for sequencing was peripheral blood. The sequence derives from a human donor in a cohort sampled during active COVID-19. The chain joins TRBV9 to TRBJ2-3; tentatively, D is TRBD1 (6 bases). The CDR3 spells CASSVWVDSYTDTQYF. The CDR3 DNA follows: TGTGCCAGCAGCGTCTGGGTGGACAGCTACACAGATACGCAGTATTTT.